The clone carrying this TCR beta chain was detected a few times. The target antigen is unknown. The assay was immunoSEQ multiplex PCR, and TCRdb's table has in-frame clones only and misses some. The sample has 70,000 to 100,000 clones, 84% seen once. This entry belongs to a study of OX40 agonist ivuxolimab in advanced cancers. Findings and caveats of the study: The investigators did not determine what antigen specificity the expanded peripheral T cells had.

The V and J ends lost 3 bases and 5 bases respectively, with 9 bases between them. This CDR3 has 14 amino acids. Per the germline V gene, CDR1 is SGHTS and CDR2 is YDEGEE. Here the sequenced sample was CD4+ or CD8+ T cells sorted from blood, taken in a trial of the OX40 agonist ivuxolimab. This chain links TRBV5-8 with TRBJ1-6, with D possibly being TRBD1 (5 bases). The receptor was isolated from an adult with an advanced solid tumor such as melanoma, head and neck, liver or kidney cancer. The CDR3 loop reads CASSSGTNNSPLHF. DNA for the CDR3: TGTGCCAGCAGCTCCGGGACCAATAATTCACCCCTCCACTTT.